This T cell receptor (beta chain) is from a study of response to subunit inactivated influenza vaccine. About this clonotype itself: Its antigen is undetermined.

Study findings and constraints: Seasonal influenza vaccination, on each occasion, was suggested by the authors to recruit few new T cells.

V lost 4 bases, J lost 4 bases, and 11 bases lay in between. The CDR3 is 14 residues long. The germline V gene encodes CDR1 DFQATT and CDR2 SNEGSKA (reference sequence). TCRdb independently ran MiXCR on the RT-PCR reads; one entry per CDR3 protein. Here the sample spans hundreds of thousands of distinct CDR3 sequences, about an eighth being singletons. The chain is built from TRBV20-1 and TRBJ1-6; D is unresolved. This TCR was recovered from a man aged 50 to 60 who received an inactivated influenza vaccine. The sample in question was PBMCs from blood, obtained on the day of vaccination. This chain's CDR3 is CSATQAIYNSPLHF. In nucleotides, the CDR3 is TGCAGTGCTACTCAGGCTATATATAATTCACCCCTCCACTTT.